A selection of T cell receptor beta chains follows, all from one sample in a study of regulatory T cells in long-lasting Graves disease. From the multiplex PCR reads, TCRdb called clonotypes with MiXCR, one entry per CDR3 protein. The sample lists approximately 440,000 distinct CDR3 sequences, about a sixth occurring once. The data were also submitted as part of a second study, on T cells in Graves' hyperthyroidism and ophthalmopathy.

The sequencing here drew on peripheral blood mononuclear cells (PBMCs), taken at new diagnosis, from a patient treated with antithyroid drugs. The receptors stem from a man in his forties with Graves disease. The CDR3 runs from the conserved cysteine through the conserved F or W. D genes are given only for firm matches. Some rows mark clone size as missing; the rest say once, few, many or name a class of expanded clone.

D	size	J	V	DNA	CDR3
TRBD2	many	TRBJ2-1	TRBV5-1	TGCGCCAGCAGCTTACCGGGACTAGCATATGAGGATGAGCAGTTCTTC	CASSLPGLAYEDEQFF
NA	once	TRBJ2-1	TRBV24-1	TGTGCCACCAGTGACCCCAGGCAGGAGCGGTTCTTC	CATSDPRQERFF
NA	many	TRBJ2-1	TRBV7-2	TGTGCCAGCAGCCCCCGGAGGGGCTACAATTACAATGAGCAGTTCTTC	CASSPRRGYNYNEQFF
TRBD2	many	TRBJ2-7	TRBV3-1	TGTGCCAGCAGCCACCAAATAGGAACTAGCGGATCATACGAGCAGTACTTC	CASSHQIGTSGSYEQYF
NA	NA	TRBJ2-5	TRBV5-1	TGCGCCAGCAGCTTGATGGGTTCGGGAGCAAGTGAGACCCAGTACTTC	CASSLMGSGASETQYF
TRBD1	many	TRBJ2-5	TRBV7-9	TGTGCCAGCATCAAGGACAGGGTGGGGGAGACCCAGTACTTC	CASIKDRVGETQYF
TRBD2	many	TRBJ2-3	TRBV28	TGTGCCAGCAGTTTCGAAACCGGGACTAGCGGGACCACAGATACGCAGTATTTT	CASSFETGTSGTTDTQYF
TRBD2	many	TRBJ2-5	TRBV5-6	TGTGCCAGCAGCTTGGGTGGCGGGAGAGAAGGGACCCAGTACTTC	CASSLGGGREGTQYF
TRBD1	few	TRBJ2-1	TRBV6-1	TGTGCCAGCAGGGGGGGGACAGGGGGCAATTATGAGCAGTTCTTC	CASRGGTGGNYEQFF
TRBD1	many	TRBJ2-2	TRBV12-3/TRBV12-4	TGTGCCAGCAACCTGGGACAGGGGGCTGTCGGGGAGCTGTTTTTT	CASNLGQGAVGELFF
TRBD2	NA	TRBJ2-3	TRBV29-1	TGCAGCGTTACCTTTAGCGGGAGGGCAGATACGCAGTATTTT	CSVTFSGRADTQYF
NA	NA	TRBJ1-5	TRBV2	TGTGCCAGCAGTGAATTAAGGGCAGCTAATCAGCCCCAGCATTTT	CASSELRAANQPQHF
NA	few	TRBJ2-6	TRBV10-3	TGTGCCATCAGTGATCCCGGATCTTGGTCTGATGGGGCCAACGTCCTGACTTTC	CAISDPGSWSDGANVLTF
NA	NA	TRBJ2-3	TRBV29-1	TGCAGCGTTGTGGGGGGCGCAGATACGCAGTATTTT	CSVVGGADTQYF
TRBD1	many	TRBJ2-5	TRBV2	TGTGCCAGCAGGCCAAGACAGGGTGGTCGGGAGACCCAGTACTTC	CASRPRQGGRETQYF
TRBD1	many	TRBJ2-3	TRBV5-5	TGTGCCAGCAGCGAAGGGACAGGGTATACGCAGTATTTT	CASSEGTGYTQYF
TRBD1	NA	TRBJ2-2	TRBV28	TGTGCCAGCACCCTCCGGACAGGGGCGTCCTCCGGCGGGGAGCTGTTTTTT	CASTLRTGASSGGELFF
TRBD2	many	TRBJ2-3	TRBV6-1	TGTGCCCTGGGGAGGGGAAGAAGCACAGATACGCAGTATTTT	CALGRGRSTDTQYF
NA	many	TRBJ2-1	TRBV25-1	TGTGCCAGCAGTGACTACAGGGTCCGGATCAATGAGCAGTTCTTC	CASSDYRVRINEQFF
TRBD2	NA	TRBJ2-1	TRBV4-1	TGCGCCAGCAGCCAAGATCTTAGGAGCGGGAGTTGGAGGGTGAATGAGCAGTTCTTC	CASSQDLRSGSWRVNEQFF
NA	many	TRBJ2-1	TRBV30	TGTGCCTGGAGTGTACGGAGAGTAGCGCCCAACAATGAGCAGTTCTTC	CAWSVRRVAPNNEQFF
TRBD1	many	TRBJ2-1	TRBV28	TGCGCCAGCACCCCGGGACAGGGCTCCTACAATGAGCAGTTCTTC	CASTPGQGSYNEQFF
NA	few	TRBJ2-1	TRBV6-2/TRBV6-3	TGTGCCAGCAGAACTACCTCAGACTACCCGGAATTCTTC	CASRTTSDYPEFF
TRBD2	many	TRBJ2-7	TRBV3-1	TGTGCCAGCAGCACCGGGACTAGCGGGAGGCTGGACTTC	CASSTGTSGRLDF
NA	many	TRBJ2-5	TRBV2	TGTGCCAGCAGTGAATCGGTGGAGACCCAGTACTTC	CASSESVETQYF
TRBD2	NA	TRBJ2-3	TRBV12-3/TRBV12-4	TGTGCCAGCAGTGACAACTCAAGGACTAGCGGGAGAGATACGCAGTATTTT	CASSDNSRTSGRDTQYF
NA	few	TRBJ1-2	TRBV27	TGTGCCAGCAGTTTCCGCAGGGGTGAAGGCTACACCTTC	CASSFRRGEGYTF
TRBD2	NA	TRBJ2-1	TRBV20-1	TGCAGTGCTAGAATCGGGGGAGGGTTCCATTACAATGAGCAGTTCTTC	CSARIGGGFHYNEQFF
NA	many	TRBJ1-1	TRBV30	TGTGCCTGGAGCTTGACGGGTGAAGCTTTCTTT	CAWSLTGEAFF
TRBD2	many	TRBJ2-3	TRBV12-3/TRBV12-4	TGTGCCAGCAGTTTAGGGACTAGCGGTTCTAGCACAGATACGCAGTATTTT	CASSLGTSGSSTDTQYF
NA	many	TRBJ2-3	TRBV13	TGTGCCAGCAGCTTAGGCGGAAATACGCAGTATTTT	CASSLGGNTQYF
NA	NA	TRBJ2-2	TRBV5-1	TGCGCCAGCACCTGGGAGAACACCGGGGAGCTGTTTTTT	CASTWENTGELFF
TRBD1	many	TRBJ2-3	TRBV5-1	TGCGCCAGCAGCTTGGGGGACAGGGTAGCAGATACGCAGTATTTT	CASSLGDRVADTQYF
NA	many	TRBJ1-5	TRBV12-3/TRBV12-4	TGTGCCAGCAGCCTGGGACGGATGTTGGAATGGCAGCCCCAGCATTTT	CASSLGRMLEWQPQHF
TRBD1	few	TRBJ1-1	TRBV12-3/TRBV12-4	TGTGCCAGCAGCCCATCCGGCAGGGGGCTGGGGAACACTGAAGCTTTCTTT	CASSPSGRGLGNTEAFF
NA	NA	TRBJ1-1	TRBV7-6	TGTGCCAGCAGCTTACCTGAAGGGGCGGGTGAAGCTTTCTTT	CASSLPEGAGEAFF
TRBD2	NA	TRBJ2-4	TRBV12-3/TRBV12-4	TGTGCCAGCAGCCTGAGCGGGAGGGCCGGGAACATTCAGTACTTC	CASSLSGRAGNIQYF
TRBD1	NA	TRBJ1-2	TRBV7-8	TGTGCCAGCAGCCGCCAATCCCGGGACAGCGGCTCCTATGGCCACACCTTC	CASSRQSRDSGSYGHTF
TRBD2	many	TRBJ2-1	TRBV11-3	TGTGCCATTGGGGCGGGGGGTGCGTTGGGGCACAATGAGCAGTTCTTC	CAIGAGGALGHNEQFF
TRBD1	NA	TRBJ2-7	TRBV10-3	TGTGCCACCGAGGGGGACAGCTACGAGCAGTACTTC	CATEGDSYEQYF
NA	few	TRBJ1-2	TRBV14	TGTGCCAGCAGCCAAGACAGGGGTCGAGGTGGCTACACCTTC	CASSQDRGRGGYTF
TRBD2	many	TRBJ2-1	TRBV28	TGTGCCAGCAGTTACCGACTAGCGGGAGCCAATGAGCAGTTCTTC	CASSYRLAGANEQFF
NA	NA	TRBJ1-2	TRBV18	TGTGCCAGCTCACCGTTGACAGAAGACCATGGCTACACCTTC	CASSPLTEDHGYTF
TRBD1	many	TRBJ1-2	TRBV6-2/TRBV6-3	TGTGCCAGCAGTGCCCTCACAGGGGGCAACTATGGCTACACCTTC	CASSALTGGNYGYTF
TRBD2	few	TRBJ2-5	TRBV4-1	TGCGCCAGCAGCCAAGACGGAGCGGGAGGGGAGGAGACCCAGTACTTC	CASSQDGAGGEETQYF